One sample yielded the 5 T cell receptor beta chains listed below, sequenced in a study of response to subunit inactivated influenza vaccine. TCRdb itself ran the RT-PCR reads through MiXCR, one entry per CDR3 protein. The data hold around 710,000 distinct CDR3 sequences, with 14% observed a single time. Sequenced material: PBMCs from blood, taken 14 to 15 days before vaccination. The receptors stem from a man in his forties or fifties who received an inactivated influenza vaccine.

The CDR3 nucleotides read TGCGCCAGCAGCTTGGAGGGCTTGACTAGCGGGGGGCACGAGACCCAGTACTTC. Translation gives CASSLEGLTSGGHETQYF. This chain connects TRBV5-1 to TRBJ2-5; 13 bases line up with TRBD2. With V trimmed by 0 bases and J by 5 bases, 10 bases remained unmatched. Looked up from germline, CDR1 is SGHRS and CDR2 is YFSETQ. This CDR3 contains 18 residues.

This clonotype was picked up many times. The rearrangement uses TRBV5-1 and TRBJ1-1; tentatively, D is TRBD1 (6 bases). The CDR3 has 15 residues. The germline gives CDR1 SGHRS, CDR2 YFSETQ. Trimming stripped 3 bases from V and 5 bases from J, with 17 bases between. The DNA for the CDR3 is TGCGCCAGCAGCTGGGACACCCGCGGTGGTACTGAAGCTTTCTTT. Protein product: CASSWDTRGGTEAFF.

This clonotype has just a few counts. CDR3 sequence reads: CASSYTTGSDSPLHF. DNA of the CDR3: TGTGCCAGCAGTTACACGACAGGGTCGGATTCACCCCTCCACTTT. This sequence joins TRBV6-2 or TRBV6-3 and TRBJ1-6; 7 bases are a match to TRBD1. Germline CDR1 is MNHEY and CDR2 is SVGEGT. J lost 8 bases, V lost 2 bases, and 6 bases had no gene match. This CDR3 has 15 amino acids.

This clonotype was observed at least ten times. The chain links TRBV6-5 to TRBJ2-5, with unresolved D. The V gene lost 2 bases and the J gene lost 5 bases, with 15 bases spanning the gap. The germline gives CDR1 MNHEY, CDR2 SVGAGI. CDR3 length: 15 residues. As DNA, the CDR3 is TGTGCCAGCAGTTACGAACCGGGCCTACCGGAGACCCAGTACTTC. This sequence encodes CASSYEPGLPETQYF.

The sample holds a few counts of this clonotype. The chain uses TRBV20-1 and TRBJ2-5; 13 nucleotides match TRBD2. The germline V gene encodes CDR1 DFQATT and CDR2 SNEGSKA (reference sequence). J gave up 6 bases and V 6 bases, and 4 bases lay outside the gene matches. The CDR3 has 13 residues. The CDR3 reads CSATSGRVKTQYF. The CDR3 nucleotides read TGCAGTGCAACTAGCGGGAGGGTGAAGACCCAGTACTTC.